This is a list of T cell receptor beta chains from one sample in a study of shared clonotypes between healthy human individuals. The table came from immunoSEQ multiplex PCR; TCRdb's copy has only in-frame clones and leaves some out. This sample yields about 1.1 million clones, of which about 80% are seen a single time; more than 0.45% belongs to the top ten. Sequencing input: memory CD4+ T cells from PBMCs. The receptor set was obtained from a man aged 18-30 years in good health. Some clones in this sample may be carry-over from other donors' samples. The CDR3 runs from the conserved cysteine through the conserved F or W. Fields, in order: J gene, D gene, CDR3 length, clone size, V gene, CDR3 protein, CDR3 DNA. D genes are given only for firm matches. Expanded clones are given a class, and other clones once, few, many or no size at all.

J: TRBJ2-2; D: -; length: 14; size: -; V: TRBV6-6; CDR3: CASSNYANTGELFF; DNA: TGTGCCAGCAGTAACTACGCGAACACCGGGGAGCTGTTTTTT
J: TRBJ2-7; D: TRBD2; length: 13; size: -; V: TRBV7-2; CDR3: CASSLQRELEQYF; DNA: TGTGCCAGCAGCCTTCAGCGGGAACTCGAGCAGTACTTC
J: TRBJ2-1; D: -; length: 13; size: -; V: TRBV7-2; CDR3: CASSQGPTNEQFF; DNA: TGTGCCAGCAGCCAGGGGCCGACCAATGAGCAGTTCTTC
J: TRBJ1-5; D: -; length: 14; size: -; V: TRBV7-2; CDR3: CASSYRVSNQPQHF; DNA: TGTGCCAGCAGCTATCGGGTTAGCAATCAGCCCCAGCATTTT
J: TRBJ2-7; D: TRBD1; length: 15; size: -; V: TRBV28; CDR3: CASRRDRGFSYEQYF; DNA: TGTGCCAGCAGGCGGGACAGGGGATTCTCCTACGAGCAGTACTTC
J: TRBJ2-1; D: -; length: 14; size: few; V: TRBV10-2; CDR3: CASSGDRNYNEQFF; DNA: TGCGCCAGCAGTGGGGATAGAAACTACAATGAGCAGTTCTTC
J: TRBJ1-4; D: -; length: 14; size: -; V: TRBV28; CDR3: CASSLSQGREKLFF; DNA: TGTGCCAGCAGTTTAAGTCAGGGACGTGAAAAACTGTTTTTT
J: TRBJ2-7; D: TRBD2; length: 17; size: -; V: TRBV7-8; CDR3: CASSLSLPGLKVYEQYF; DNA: TGTGCCAGCAGTCTTAGCCTTCCGGGACTAAAGGTCTACGAGCAGTACTTC
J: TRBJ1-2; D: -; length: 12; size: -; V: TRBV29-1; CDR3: CSVTSTGYGYTF; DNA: TGCAGCGTTACGTCGACCGGGTATGGCTACACCTTC
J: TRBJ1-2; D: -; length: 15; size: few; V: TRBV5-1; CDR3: CASSLLGHLDYGYTF; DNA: TGCGCCAGCAGCTTGTTGGGACATCTGGACTATGGCTACACCTTC
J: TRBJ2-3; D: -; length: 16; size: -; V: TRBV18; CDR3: CASSPPGGRDGDTQYF; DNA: TGTGCCAGCTCACCACCGGGGGGGCGGGACGGAGATACGCAGTATTTT